A single sample gave rise to the 4 T cell receptor beta chains below, sequenced in a study of blood T cell repertoires in COVID-19. Libraries were prepared by immunoSEQ multiplex PCR; TCRdb keeps only in-frame clonotypes and omits some of them. The table lists over 200,000 clones, roughly 87% of them singletons, with about 1.9% in the top ten. Sequenced input: peripheral blood. These receptors came from a man in his forties with active or convalescent COVID-19.

The rearrangement links TRBV5-4 to TRBJ1-3; 7 bases line up with TRBD1. V lost 3 bases and J lost 1; bases outside the gene matches: 4. Germline V gene lookup returns CDR1 SGHNT and CDR2 YYREEE (reference sequence). CDR3 length equals 15 residues. CDR3 residues: CASSSGTASGNTIYF. The CDR3 coding sequence is TGTGCCAGCAGCTCCGGGACAGCGTCTGGAAACACCATATATTTT.

This chain uses TRBV5-6 with TRBJ2-3; possible D gene TRBD1, 6 bases. This CDR3 is 17 amino acids long. The V gene's germline CDR1 is SGHDT and CDR2 YYEEEE. Trimming took 4 bases from V and 3 from J, leaving 21 bases between them. CDR3 amino acids: CASSPRSQGLWTDTQYF. The CDR3 DNA reads as TGTGCCAGCAGCCCGAGGAGCCAGGGGCTGTGGACAGATACGCAGTATTTT.

Ten or more counts support this clone. The V gene is TRBV5-4, the J gene TRBJ1-1, with a weak D call TRBD1 (6 bases). Per the germline V gene, CDR1 is SGHNT and CDR2 is YYREEE (reference sequence). The CDR3 totals 15 residues. Trimming cost V 3 bases and J 3 bases, with 15 bases left between them. CDR3 DNA: TGTGCCAGCAGCTCAGTGGTGGGGGCCGACACTGAAGCTTTCTTT. Translating gives CASSSVVGADTEAFF.

The chain has TRBV15 and TRBJ1-1, with TRBD1 as a possible D gene (5 bases). Trimming left V 1 base short and J 10 bases short, with 22 bases between. From germline, CDR1 is LNHNV and CDR2 YYDKDF (reference sequence). The CDR3 runs to 16 residues. CDR3 nucleotide sequence: TGTGCCACCAGCAGAGGTGGGGATTTGCGGGGGGAAGTAGCTTTCTTT. Its protein product is CATSRGGDLRGEVAFF.